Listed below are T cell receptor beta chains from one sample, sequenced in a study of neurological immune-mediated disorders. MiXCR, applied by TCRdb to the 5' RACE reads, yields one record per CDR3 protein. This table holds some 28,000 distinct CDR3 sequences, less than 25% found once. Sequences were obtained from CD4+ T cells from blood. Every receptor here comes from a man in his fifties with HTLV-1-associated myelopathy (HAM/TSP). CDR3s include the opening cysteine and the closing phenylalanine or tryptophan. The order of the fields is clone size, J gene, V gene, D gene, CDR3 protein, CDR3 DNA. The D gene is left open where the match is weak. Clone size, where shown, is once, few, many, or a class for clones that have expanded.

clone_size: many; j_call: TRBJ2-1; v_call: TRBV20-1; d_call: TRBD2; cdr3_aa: CSAPPTSGGADEQFF; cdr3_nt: TGCAGTGCTCCCCCGACTAGCGGGGGGGCCGATGAGCAGTTCTTC
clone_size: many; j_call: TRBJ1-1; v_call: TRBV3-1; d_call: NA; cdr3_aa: CASSGRGNTEAFF; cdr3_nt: TGTGCCAGCAGTGGACGGGGGAACACTGAAGCTTTCTTT
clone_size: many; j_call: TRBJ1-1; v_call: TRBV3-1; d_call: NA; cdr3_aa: CASSPRLGEAFF; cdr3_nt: TGTGCCAGCAGCCCCCGTCTAGGTGAAGCTTTCTTT
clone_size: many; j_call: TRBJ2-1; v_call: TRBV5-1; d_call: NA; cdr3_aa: CASSLGGASYNEQFF; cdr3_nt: TGCGCCAGCAGCTTGGGGGGGGCCTCCTACAATGAGCAGTTCTTC
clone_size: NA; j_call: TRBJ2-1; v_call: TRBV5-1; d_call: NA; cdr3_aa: CASSPEGQWWQFF; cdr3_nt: TGCGCCAGCAGCCCTGAAGGTCAGTGGTGGCAGTTCTTC
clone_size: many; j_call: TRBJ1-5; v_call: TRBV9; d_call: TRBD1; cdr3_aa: CASSSTGQENQPQHF; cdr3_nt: TGTGCCAGCAGCTCGACAGGGCAGGAAAATCAGCCCCAGCATTTT
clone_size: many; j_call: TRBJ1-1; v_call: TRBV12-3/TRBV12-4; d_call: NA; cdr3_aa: CASSFPPTEAFF; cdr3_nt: TGTGCCAGCAGTTTCCCTCCAACTGAAGCTTTCTTT
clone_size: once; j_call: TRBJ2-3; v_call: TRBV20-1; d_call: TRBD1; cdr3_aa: CSASTGQGISDTQYF; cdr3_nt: TGCAGTGCTAGTACGGGACAGGGAATTTCAGATACGCAGTATTTT
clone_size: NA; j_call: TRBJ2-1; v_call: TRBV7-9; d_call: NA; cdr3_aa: CASSFFWGGRNEQFF; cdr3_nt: TGTGCCAGCAGCTTTTTCTGGGGGGGCCGGAATGAGCAGTTCTTC
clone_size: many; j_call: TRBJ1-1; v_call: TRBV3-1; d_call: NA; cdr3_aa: CASSHRTVMNTEAFF; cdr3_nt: TGTGCCAGCAGCCATCGGACTGTGATGAACACTGAAGCTTTCTTT
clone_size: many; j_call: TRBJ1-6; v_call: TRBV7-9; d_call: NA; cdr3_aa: CASSLVGGNSPLHF; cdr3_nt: TGTGCCAGCAGCTTAGTGGGGGGTAATTCACCCCTCCACTTT
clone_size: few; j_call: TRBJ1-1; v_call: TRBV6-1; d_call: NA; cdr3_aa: CASTLSMNTEAFF; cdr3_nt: TGTGCCAGCACCCTTTCCATGAACACTGAAGCTTTCTTT
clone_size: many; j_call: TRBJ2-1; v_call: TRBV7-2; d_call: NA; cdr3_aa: CASSSPIPPSYNEQFF; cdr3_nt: TGTGCCAGCAGCTCCCCAATCCCCCCCTCCTACAATGAGCAGTTCTTC
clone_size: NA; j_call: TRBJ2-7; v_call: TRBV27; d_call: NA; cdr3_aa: CASSFLGGGEQYF; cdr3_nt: TGTGCCAGCAGTTTCCTAGGTGGAGGCGAGCAGTACTTC
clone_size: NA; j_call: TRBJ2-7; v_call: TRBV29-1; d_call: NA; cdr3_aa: CSVTVGLRGFEQYF; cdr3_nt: TGCAGCGTTACGGTTGGTCTACGCGGGTTCGAGCAGTACTTC
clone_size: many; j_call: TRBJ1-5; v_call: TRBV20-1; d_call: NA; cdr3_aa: CSAPRGAEGNQPQHF; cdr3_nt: TGCAGTGCCCCCCGGGGGGCCGAGGGCAATCAGCCCCAGCATTTT
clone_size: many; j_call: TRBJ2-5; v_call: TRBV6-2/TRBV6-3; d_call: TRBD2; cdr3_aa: CASDGMVLRGAQETQYF; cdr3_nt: TGTGCCAGCGACGGTATGGTATTGCGGGGGGCTCAAGAGACCCAGTACTTC
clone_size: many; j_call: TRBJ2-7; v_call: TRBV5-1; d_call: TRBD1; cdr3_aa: CASSLVSGQDLEQYF; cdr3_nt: TGCGCCAGCAGCTTGGTTTCCGGACAGGACCTCGAGCAGTACTTC
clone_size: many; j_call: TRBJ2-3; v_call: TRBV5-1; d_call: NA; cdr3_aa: CASSFVLRDTDTQYF; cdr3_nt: TGCGCCAGCAGCTTTGTCCTCCGGGACACAGATACGCAGTATTTT
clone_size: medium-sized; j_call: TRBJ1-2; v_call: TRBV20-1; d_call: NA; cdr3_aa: CSARVLLDSYGYTF; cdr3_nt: TGCAGTGCTAGAGTATTACTGGACAGCTATGGCTACACCTTC
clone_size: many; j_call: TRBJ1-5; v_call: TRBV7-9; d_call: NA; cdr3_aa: CASSPSGGNQPQHF; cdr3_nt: TGTGCCAGCAGCCCTAGTGGGGGAAATCAGCCCCAGCATTTT
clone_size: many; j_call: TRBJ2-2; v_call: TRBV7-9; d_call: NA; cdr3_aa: CASSRRQDGAGELFF; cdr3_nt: TGTGCCAGCAGCCGCCGACAGGATGGGGCCGGGGAGCTGTTTTTT
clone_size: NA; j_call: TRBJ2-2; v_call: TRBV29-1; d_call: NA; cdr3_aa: CSVSGTGTGELFF; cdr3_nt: TGCAGCGTTTCCGGGACGGGAACCGGGGAGCTGTTTTTT
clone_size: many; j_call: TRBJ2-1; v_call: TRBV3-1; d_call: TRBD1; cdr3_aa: CASSHRQGAKNEQFF; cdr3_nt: TGTGCCAGCAGCCACCGACAGGGGGCTAAAAATGAGCAGTTCTTC
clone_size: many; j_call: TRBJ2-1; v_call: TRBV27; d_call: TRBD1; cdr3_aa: CASSHRGRVNEQFF; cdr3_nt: TGTGCCAGCAGCCACAGGGGGCGCGTAAATGAGCAGTTCTTC
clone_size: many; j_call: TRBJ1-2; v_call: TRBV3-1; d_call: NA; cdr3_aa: CASRDLDHGYTF; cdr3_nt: TGTGCCAGCAGGGACCTAGATCATGGCTACACCTTC
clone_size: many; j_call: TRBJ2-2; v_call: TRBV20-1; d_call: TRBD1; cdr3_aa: CSAEDRDPGELFF; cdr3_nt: TGCAGTGCTGAGGACAGGGACCCCGGGGAGCTGTTTTTT
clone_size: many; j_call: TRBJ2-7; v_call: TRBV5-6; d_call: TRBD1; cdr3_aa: CASSPGQGRSYEQYF; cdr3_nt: TGTGCCAGCAGCCCTGGACAGGGCCGTTCCTACGAGCAGTACTTC
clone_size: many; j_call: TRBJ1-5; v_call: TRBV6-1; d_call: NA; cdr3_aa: CASGGMRWGQRNQPQHF; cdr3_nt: TGTGCCAGCGGAGGGATGCGTTGGGGGCAAAGGAATCAGCCCCAGCATTTT
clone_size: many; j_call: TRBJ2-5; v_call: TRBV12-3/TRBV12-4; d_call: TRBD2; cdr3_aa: CASSLLAGEETQYF; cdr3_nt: TGTGCCAGCAGTTTACTAGCGGGAGAAGAGACCCAGTACTTC
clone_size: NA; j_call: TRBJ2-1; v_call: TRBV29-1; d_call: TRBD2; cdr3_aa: CSVENTGTSPPEQFF; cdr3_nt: TGCAGCGTTGAAAATACCGGGACTAGCCCCCCTGAGCAGTTCTTC
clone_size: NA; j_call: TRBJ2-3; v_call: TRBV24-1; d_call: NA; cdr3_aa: CATSAKTGTGDTQYF; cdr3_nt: TGTGCCACCAGTGCAAAGACGGGAACGGGAGATACGCAGTATTTT
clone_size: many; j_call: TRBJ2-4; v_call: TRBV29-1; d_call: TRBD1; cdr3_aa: CSVGDSTVKNIQYF; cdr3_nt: TGCAGCGTAGGGGACAGTACGGTCAAAAACATTCAGTACTTC
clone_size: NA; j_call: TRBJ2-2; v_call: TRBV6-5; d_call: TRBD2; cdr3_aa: CASSKPSGGYTGELFF; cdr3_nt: TGTGCCAGCAGTAAACCTAGCGGGGGGTACACCGGGGAGCTGTTTTTT
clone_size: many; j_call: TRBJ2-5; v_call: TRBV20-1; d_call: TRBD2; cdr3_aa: CSGRGGLHRETQYF; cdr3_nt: TGCAGCGGCCGGGGGGGCCTTCATAGGGAGACCCAGTACTTC